This TCR beta chain was documented in a study of shared clonotypes between healthy human individuals. This table comes from immunoSEQ multiplex PCR, and its TCRdb copy is limited to in-frame clones, with some not included. This sample has 2 million to 3 million clones, with over 85% found just once. This CDR3 region has 16 residues. Trimming shortened V by 4 bases and J by 4 bases, and 16 bases separated the two germline ends. From germline, CDR1 is LGHNA and CDR2 YNFKEQ. The sequence derives from a man aged 18 to 35 in good health. Some clones in this sample may be carry-over from other donors' samples. V usage is TRBV4-2 and J usage is TRBJ2-2, with D unresolved. Sequencing was done on a sample of naive CD4+ T cells from PBMCs. Subset in this sample: CD45RA+ positively selected. CDR3: CASSPFGTDSTGELFF. The DNA for the CDR3 is TGTGCCAGCAGCCCTTTTGGAACCGACTCCACCGGGGAGCTGTTTTTT.